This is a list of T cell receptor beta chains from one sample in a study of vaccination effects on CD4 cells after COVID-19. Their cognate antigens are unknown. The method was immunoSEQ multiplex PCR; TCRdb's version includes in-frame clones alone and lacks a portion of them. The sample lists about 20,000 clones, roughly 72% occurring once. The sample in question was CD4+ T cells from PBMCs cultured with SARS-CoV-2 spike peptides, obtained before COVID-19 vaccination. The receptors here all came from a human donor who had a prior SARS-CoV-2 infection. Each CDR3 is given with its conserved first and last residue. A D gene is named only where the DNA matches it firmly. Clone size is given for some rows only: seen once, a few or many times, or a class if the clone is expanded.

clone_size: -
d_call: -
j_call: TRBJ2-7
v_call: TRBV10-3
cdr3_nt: TGTGCCACGTCTAGGGAGTACGAGCAGTACTTC
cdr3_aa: CATSREYEQYF

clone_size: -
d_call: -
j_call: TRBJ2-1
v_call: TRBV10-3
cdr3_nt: TGTGCCATCAGTGAGTCGACTCGAGGAGGGCAGTTCTTC
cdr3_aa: CAISESTRGGQFF

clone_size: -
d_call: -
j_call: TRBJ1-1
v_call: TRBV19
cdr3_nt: TGTGCCAGTACCCCGGGATGGGGAGGGAACACTGAAGCTTTCTTT
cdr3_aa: CASTPGWGGNTEAFF

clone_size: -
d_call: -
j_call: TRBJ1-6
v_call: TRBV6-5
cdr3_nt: TGTGCCAGCAGTTACTCGTCGGGGGCTGCGGTTTCACCCCTCCACTTT
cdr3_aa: CASSYSSGAAVSPLHF

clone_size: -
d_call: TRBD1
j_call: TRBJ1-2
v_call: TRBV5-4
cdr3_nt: TGTGCCAGCAGCTCGGACAGGGGGACCTATGGCTACACCTTC
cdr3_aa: CASSSDRGTYGYTF

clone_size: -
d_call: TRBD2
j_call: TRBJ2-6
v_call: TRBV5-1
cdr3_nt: TGCGCCAGCAGCATGGACGGACTAGCGGGCCTCTCTGGGGCCAACGTCCTGACTTTC
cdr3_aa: CASSMDGLAGLSGANVLTF

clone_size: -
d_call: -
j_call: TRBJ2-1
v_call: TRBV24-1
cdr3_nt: TGTGCCACCAGTGATTCCGCTCGGAGCTCCTACAATGAGCAGTTCTTC
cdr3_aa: CATSDSARSSYNEQFF

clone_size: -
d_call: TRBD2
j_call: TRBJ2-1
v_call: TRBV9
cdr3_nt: TGTGCCAGCACCGGGACTAGCGGGAGCGTTGAGCAGTTCTTC
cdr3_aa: CASTGTSGSVEQFF

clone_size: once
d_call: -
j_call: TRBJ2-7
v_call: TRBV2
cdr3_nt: TGTGCCAGCAGGCTTCAGGGTACTTCCTACGAGCAGTACTTC
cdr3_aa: CASRLQGTSYEQYF

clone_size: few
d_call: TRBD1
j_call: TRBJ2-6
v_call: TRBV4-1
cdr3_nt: TGCGCCAGCAGCCTGAAGGGACAGGGCACTGGGGCCAACGTCCTGACTTTC
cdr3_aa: CASSLKGQGTGANVLTF

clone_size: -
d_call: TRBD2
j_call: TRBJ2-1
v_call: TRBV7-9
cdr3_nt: TGTGCCAGCAGCGTGGACCTGGGGGGGAATGAGCAGTTCTTC
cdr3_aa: CASSVDLGGNEQFF